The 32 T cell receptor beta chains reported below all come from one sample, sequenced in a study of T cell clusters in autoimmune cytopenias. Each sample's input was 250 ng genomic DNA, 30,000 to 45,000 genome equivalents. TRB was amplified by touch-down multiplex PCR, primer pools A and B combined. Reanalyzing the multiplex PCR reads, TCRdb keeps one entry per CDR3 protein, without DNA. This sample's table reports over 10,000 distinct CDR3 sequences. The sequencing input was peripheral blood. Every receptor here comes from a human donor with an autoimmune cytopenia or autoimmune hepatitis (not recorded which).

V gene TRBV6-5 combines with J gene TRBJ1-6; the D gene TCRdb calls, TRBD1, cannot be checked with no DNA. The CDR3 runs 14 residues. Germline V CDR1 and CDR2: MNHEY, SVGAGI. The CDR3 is CASSRQGASSPLHF.

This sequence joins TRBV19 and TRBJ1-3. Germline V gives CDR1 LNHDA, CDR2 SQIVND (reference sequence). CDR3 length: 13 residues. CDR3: CATQRGSGNTIYF.

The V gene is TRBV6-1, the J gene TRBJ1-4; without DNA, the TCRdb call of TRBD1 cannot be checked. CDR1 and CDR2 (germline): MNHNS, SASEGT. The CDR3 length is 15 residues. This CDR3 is CASSSIQGPVEKLFF.

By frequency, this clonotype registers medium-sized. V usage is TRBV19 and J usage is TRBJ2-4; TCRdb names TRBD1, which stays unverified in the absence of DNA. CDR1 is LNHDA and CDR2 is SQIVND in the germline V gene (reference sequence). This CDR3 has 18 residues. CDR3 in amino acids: CASSTTSGTGVTKNIQYF.

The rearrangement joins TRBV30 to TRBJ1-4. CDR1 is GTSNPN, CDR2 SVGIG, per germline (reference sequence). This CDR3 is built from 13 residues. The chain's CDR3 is CAWSRIVNEKLFF. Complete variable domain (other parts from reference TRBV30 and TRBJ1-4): SQTIHQWPATLVQPVGSPLSLECTVEGTSNPNLYWYRQAAGRGLQLLFYSVGIGQISSEVPQNLSASRPQDRQFILSSKKLLLSDSGFYLCAWSRIVNEKLFFGSGTQLSVL.

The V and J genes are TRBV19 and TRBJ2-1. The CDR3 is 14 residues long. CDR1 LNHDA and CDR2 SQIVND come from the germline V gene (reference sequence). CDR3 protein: CASSIGRIYNEQFF.

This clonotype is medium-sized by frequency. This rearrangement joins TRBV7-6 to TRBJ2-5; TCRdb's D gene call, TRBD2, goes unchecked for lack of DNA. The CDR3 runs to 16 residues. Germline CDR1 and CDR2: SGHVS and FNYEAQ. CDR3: CASSQFSGTSGVTQYF.

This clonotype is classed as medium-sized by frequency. The CDR3: CASSATGAALTSGANVLTF. V usage is TRBV19 and J usage is TRBJ2-6; TCRdb gives TRBD1 as the D gene, but with no DNA this cannot be confirmed. Germline CDR1 LNHDA, CDR2 SQIVND (reference sequence). CDR3 length: 19 amino acids.

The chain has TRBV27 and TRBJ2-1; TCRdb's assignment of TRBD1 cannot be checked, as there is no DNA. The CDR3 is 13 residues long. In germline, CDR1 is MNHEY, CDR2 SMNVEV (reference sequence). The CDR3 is CASSWTPGNEQFF.

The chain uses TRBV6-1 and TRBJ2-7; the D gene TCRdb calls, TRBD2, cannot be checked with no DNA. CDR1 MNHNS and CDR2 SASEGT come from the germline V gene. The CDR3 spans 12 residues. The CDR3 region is CASSILAVEQYF.

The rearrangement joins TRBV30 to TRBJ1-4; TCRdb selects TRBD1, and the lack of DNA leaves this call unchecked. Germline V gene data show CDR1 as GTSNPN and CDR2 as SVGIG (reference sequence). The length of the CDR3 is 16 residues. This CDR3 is CAWSTPLEDRGEKLFF.

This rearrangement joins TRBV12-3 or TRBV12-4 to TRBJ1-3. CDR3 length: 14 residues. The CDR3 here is CASRRGRAGNTIYF.

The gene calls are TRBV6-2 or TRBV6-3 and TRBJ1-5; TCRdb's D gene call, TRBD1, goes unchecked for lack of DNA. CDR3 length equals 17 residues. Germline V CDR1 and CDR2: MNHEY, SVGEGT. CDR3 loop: CASSYSNQGLVNQPQHF.

CDR3 amino acids: CASSPRTGQYNEQFF. J is TRBJ2-1 and V is TRBV12-3 or TRBV12-4; TCRdb's D call of TRBD1 is untestable without DNA. The CDR3 has 15 amino acids.

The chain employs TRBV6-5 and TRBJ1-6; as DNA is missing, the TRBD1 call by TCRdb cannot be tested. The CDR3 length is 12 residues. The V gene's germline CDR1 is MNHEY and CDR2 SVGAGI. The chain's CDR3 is CASSFPGSPLHF.

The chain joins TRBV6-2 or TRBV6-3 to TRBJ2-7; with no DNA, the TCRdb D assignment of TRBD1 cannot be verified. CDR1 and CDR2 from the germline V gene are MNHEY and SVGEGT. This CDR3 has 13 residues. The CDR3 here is CAISGTHSYEQYF.

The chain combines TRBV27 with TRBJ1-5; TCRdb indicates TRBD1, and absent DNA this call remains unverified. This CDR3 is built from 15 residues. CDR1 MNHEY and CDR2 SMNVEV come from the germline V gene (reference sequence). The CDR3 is CASSRRGTGSLPQHF.

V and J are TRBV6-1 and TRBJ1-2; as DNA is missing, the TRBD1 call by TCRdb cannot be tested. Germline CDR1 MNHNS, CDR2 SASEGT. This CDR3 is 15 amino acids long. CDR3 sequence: CASSVMATGVYGYTF.

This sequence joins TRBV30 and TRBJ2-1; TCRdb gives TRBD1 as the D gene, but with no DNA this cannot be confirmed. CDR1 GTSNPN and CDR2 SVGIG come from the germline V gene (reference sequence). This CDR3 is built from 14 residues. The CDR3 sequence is CAWSAGQAYNEQFF.

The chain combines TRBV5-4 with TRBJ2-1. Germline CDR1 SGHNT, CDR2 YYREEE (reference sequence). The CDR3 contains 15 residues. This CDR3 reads CASSSDPVAYNEQFF.

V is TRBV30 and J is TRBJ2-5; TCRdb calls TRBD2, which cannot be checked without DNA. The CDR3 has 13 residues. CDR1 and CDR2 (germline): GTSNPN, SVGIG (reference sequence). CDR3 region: CAWRGPAQQTQYF.

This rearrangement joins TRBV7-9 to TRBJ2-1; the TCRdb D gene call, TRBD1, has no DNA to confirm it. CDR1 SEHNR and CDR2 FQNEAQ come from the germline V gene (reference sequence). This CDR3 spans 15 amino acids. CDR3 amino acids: CASSLAGQGRNEQFF.

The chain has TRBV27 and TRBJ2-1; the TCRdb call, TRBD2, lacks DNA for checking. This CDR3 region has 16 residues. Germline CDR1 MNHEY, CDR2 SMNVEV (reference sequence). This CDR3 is CASTGTSRGRYNEQFF.

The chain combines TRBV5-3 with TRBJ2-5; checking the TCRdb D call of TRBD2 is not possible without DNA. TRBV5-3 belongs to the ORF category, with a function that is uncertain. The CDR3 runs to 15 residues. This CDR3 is CAWSRAGRYQETQYF.

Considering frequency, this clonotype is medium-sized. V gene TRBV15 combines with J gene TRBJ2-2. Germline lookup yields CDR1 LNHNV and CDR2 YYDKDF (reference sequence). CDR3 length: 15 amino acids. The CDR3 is CATSRDGLRNGELFF.

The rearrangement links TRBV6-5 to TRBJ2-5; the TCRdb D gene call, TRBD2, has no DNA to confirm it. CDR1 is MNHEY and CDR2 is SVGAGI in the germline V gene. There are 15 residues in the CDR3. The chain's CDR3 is CATKRRVAGSETQYF.

This CDR3 is CASSLEVPLEQYF. The chain joins TRBV11-1 to TRBJ2-7. Germline assignment: CDR1 SGHAT and CDR2 FQDESV (reference sequence). This CDR3 comprises 13 residues.

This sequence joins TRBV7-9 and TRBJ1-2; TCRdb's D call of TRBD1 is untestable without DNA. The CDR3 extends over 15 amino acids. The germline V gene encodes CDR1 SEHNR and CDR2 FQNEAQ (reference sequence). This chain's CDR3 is CASSYFRGHNYGYTF.

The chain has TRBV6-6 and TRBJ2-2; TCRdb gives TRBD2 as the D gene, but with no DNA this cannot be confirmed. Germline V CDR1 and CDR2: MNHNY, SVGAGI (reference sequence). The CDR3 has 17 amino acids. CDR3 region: CASSSTILAGLTGELFF.

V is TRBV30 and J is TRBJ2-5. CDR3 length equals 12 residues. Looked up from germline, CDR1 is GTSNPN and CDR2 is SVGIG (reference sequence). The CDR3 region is CAANIIGETQYF.

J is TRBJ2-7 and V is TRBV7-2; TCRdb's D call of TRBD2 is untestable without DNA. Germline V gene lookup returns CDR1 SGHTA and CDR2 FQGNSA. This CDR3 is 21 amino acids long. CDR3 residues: CASSLPTLYLAGGLPSYEQYF.

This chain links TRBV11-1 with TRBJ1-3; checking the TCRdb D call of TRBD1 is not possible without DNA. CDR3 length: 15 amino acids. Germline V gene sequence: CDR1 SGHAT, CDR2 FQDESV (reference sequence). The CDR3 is CASSSTGRSGNTIYF.